This T cell receptor (beta chain) was identified during a study of blood T cell repertoires in COVID-19. Trimming removed 1 base from V and 1 base from J, with 8 bases in between. Germline V gives CDR1 LGHDT, CDR2 YNNKEL (reference sequence). There are 15 residues in the CDR3. Here immunoSEQ multiplex PCR was the method, and the copy in TCRdb shows in-frame clones only, minus some. The top ten clones hold roughly 4.5% of a sample with about 85,000 clones, 90% of them seen once. Material for sequencing was peripheral blood. The chain uses TRBV3-1 (or the pseudogene TRBV3-2) and TRBJ1-5; tentatively, D is TRBD1 (6 bases). The receptor comes from a woman aged 80 or over with active or convalescent COVID-19. The CDR3 bases are TGTGCCAGCAGCCAAGGGCAGGGGAGCAATCAGCCCCAGCATTTT. Translating gives CASSQGQGSNQPQHF.